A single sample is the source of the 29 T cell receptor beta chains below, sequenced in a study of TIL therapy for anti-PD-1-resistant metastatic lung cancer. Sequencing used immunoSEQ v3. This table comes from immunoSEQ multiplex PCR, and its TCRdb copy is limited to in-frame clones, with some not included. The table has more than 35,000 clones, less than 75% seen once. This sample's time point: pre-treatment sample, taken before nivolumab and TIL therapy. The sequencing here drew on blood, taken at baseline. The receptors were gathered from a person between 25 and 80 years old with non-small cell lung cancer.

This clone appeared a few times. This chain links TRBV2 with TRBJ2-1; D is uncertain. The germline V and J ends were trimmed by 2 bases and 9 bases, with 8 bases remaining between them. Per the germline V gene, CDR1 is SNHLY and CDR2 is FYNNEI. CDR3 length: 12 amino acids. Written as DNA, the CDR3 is TGTGCCAGCAGTGAAAGCTCGACTGAGCAGTTCTTC. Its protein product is CASSESSTEQFF.

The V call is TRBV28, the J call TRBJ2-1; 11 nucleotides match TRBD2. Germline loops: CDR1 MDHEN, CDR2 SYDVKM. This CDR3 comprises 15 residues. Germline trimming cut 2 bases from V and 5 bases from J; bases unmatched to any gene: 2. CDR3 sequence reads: CASSLLAGGHNEQFF. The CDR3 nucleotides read TGTGCCAGCAGTTTACTAGCGGGAGGCCACAATGAGCAGTTCTTC.

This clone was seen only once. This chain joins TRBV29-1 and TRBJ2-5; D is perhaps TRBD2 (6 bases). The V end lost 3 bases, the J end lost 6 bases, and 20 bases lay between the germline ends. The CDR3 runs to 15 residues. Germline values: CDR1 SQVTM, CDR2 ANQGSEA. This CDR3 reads CSVEGTSHYRKTQYF. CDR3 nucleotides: TGCAGCGTTGAGGGCACTAGCCACTATCGAAAGACCCAGTACTTC.

CDR3 residues: CASSLGRIDSYEQYF. The CDR3 DNA sequence: TGTGCCAGCAGCCTCGGTCGGATTGACTCCTACGAGCAGTACTTC. This rearrangement joins TRBV11-2 to TRBJ2-7, with D hard to call. The CDR3 totals 15 residues. The germline V and J ends were trimmed by 5 bases and 0 bases, with 14 bases remaining between them. CDR1 is SGHAT, CDR2 FQNNGV, per germline.

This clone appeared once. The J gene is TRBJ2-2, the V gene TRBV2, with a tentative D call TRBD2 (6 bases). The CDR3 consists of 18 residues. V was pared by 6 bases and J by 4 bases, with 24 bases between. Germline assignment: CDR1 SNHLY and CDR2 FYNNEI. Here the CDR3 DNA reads TGTGCCAGCAGGGATCCCCTTCCAGGGCGGGGCGGCACCGGGGAGCTGTTTTTT. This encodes CASRDPLPGRGGTGELFF.

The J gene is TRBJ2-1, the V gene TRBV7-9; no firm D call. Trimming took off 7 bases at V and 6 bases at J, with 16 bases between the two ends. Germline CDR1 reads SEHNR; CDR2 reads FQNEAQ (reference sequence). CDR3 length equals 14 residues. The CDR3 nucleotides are TGTGCCAGCACCTATTCACTCGTCAGCAATGAGCAGTTCTTC. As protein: CASTYSLVSNEQFF. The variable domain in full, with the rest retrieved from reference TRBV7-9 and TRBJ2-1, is DTGVSQNPRHKITKRGQNVTFRCDPISEHNRLYWYRQTLGQGPEFLTYFQNEAQLEKSRLLSDRFSAERPKGSFSTLEIQRTEQGDSAMYLCASTYSLVSNEQFFGPGTRLTVL.

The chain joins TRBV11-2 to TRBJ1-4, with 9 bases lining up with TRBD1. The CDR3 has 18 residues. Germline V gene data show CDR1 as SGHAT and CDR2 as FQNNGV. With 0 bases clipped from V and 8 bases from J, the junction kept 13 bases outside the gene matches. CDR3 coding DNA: TGTGCCAGCAGCTTAGATTTCGGTAACAGGGGGCTACGGGAAAAACTGTTTTTT. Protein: CASSLDFGNRGLREKLFF.

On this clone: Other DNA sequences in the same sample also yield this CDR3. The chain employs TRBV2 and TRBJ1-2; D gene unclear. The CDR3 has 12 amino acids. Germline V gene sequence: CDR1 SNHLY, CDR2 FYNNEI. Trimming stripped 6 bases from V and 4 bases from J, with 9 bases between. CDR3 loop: CASRPLVYGYTF. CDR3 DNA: TGTGCCAGCAGACCCCTGGTCTATGGCTACACCTTC.

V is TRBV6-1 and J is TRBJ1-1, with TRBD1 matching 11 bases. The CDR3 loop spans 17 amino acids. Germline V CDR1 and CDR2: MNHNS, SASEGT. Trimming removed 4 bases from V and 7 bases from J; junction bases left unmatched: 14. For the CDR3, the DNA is TGTGCCAGCAGTGCCTATCCGGGACAGGGGGAACTTAATGAAGCTTTCTTT. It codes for CASSAYPGQGELNEAFF.

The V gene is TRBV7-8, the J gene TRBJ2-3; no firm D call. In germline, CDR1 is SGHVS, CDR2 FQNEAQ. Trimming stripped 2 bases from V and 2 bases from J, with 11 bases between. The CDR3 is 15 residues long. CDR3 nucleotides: TGTGCCAGCAGCTTATTAGGGTGGGTCACAGATACGCAGTATTTT. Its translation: CASSLLGWVTDTQYF.

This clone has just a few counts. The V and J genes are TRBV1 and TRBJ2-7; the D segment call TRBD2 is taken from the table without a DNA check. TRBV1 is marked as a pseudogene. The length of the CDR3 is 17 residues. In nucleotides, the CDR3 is TGCACCAGCAGCCAAATCCGGGGAGGGGACTCGACCTACGAGCAGTACTTC. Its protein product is CTSSQIRGGDSTYEQYF.

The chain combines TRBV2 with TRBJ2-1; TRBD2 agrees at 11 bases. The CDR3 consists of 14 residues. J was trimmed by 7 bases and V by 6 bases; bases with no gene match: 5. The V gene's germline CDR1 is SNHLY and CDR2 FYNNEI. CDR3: CASRGLAAKNEQFF. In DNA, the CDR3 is TGTGCCAGCAGGGGACTAGCGGCAAAAAATGAGCAGTTCTTC.

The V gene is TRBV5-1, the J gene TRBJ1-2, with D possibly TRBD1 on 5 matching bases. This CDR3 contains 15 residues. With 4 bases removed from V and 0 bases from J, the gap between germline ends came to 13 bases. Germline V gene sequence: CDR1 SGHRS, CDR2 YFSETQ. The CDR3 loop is CASSHGGVTNYGYTF. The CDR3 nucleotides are TGCGCCAGCAGCCACGGGGGAGTCACTAACTATGGCTACACCTTC.

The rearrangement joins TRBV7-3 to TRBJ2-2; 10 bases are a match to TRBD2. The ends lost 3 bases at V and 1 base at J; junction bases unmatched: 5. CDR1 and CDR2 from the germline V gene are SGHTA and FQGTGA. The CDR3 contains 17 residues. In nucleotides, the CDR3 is TGTGCCAGCAGCTTTTCGGGACTAGCGTGGAACACCGGGGAGCTGTTTTTT. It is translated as CASSFSGLAWNTGELFF.

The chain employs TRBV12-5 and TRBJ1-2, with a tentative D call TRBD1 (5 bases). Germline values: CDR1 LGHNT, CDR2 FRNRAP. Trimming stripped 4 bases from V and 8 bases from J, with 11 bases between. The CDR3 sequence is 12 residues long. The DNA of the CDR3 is TGTGCTAGTGGTTCCTGGGGCCCGGGCTACACCTTC. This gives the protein CASGSWGPGYTF.

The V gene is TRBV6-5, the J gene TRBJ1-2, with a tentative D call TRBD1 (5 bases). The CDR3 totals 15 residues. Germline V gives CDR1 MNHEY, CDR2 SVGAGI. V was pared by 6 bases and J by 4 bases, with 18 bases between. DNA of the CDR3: TGTGCCAGCAGCCCCCAGGGACCGGGGATCTATGGCTACACCTTC. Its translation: CASSPQGPGIYGYTF.

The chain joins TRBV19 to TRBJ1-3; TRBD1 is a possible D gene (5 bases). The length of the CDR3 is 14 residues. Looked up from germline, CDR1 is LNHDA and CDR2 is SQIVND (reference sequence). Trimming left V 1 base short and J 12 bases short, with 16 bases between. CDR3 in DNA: TGTGCCAGTAGTATAGCCCCGGGGCTCGGGGGCATATATTTT. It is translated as CASSIAPGLGGIYF.

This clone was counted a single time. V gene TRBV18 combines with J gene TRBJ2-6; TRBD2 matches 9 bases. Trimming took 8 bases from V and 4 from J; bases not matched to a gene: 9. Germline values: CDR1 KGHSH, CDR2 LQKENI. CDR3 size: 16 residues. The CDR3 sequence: CASTNQRGAGANVLTF. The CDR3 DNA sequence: TGTGCCAGCACAAACCAGCGGGGGGCCGGGGCCAACGTCCTGACTTTC.

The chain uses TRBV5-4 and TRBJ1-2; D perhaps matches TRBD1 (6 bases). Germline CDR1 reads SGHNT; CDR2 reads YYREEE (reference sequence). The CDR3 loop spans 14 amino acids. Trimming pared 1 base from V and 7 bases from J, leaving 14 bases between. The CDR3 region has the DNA TGTGCCAGCAGCTTGACAGGGCGCTCTGGTGGCTACACCTTC. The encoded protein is CASSLTGRSGGYTF.

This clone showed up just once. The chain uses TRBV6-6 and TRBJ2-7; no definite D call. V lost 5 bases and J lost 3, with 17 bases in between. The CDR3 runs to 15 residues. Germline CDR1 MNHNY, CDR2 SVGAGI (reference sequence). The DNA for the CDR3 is TGTGCCAGCAGTCTCGGGCCTACCCAAATCTACGAGCAGTACTTC. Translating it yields CASSLGPTQIYEQYF.

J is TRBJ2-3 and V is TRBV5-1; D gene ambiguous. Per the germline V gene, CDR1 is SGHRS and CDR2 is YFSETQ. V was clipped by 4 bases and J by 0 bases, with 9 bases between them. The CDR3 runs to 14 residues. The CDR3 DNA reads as TGCGCCAGCAGCCAATCACAAAGCACAGATACGCAGTATTTT. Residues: CASSQSQSTDTQYF.

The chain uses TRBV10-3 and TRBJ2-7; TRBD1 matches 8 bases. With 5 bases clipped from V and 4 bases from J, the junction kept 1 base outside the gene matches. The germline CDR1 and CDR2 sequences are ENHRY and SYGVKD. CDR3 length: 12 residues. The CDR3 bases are TGTGCCATCAGTAGACAGGGGTACGAGCAGTACTTC. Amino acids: CAISRQGYEQYF.

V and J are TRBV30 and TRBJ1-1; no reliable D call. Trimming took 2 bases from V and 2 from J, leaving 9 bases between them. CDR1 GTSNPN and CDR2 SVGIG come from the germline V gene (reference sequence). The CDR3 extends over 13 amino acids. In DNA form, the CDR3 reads TGTGCCTGGAGTACCAGAACAAACACTGAAGCTTTCTTT. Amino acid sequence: CAWSTRTNTEAFF. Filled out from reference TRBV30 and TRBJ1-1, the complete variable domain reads SQTIHQWPATLVQPVGSPLSLECTVEGTSNPNLYWYRQAAGRGLQLLFYSVGIGQISSEVPQNLSASRPQDRQFILSSKKLLLSDSGFYLCAWSTRTNTEAFFGQGTRLTVV.

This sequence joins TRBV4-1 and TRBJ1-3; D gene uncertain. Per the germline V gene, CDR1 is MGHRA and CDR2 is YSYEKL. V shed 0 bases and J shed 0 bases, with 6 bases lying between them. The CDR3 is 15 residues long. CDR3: CASSQEWTSGNTIYF. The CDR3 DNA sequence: TGCGCCAGCAGCCAAGAGTGGACCTCTGGAAACACCATATATTTT.

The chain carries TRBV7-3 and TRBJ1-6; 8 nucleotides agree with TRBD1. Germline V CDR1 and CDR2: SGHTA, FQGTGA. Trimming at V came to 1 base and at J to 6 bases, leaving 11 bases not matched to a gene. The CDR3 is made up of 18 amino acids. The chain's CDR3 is CASSLNFGRGQLNSPLHF. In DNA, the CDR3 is TGTGCCAGCAGCTTAAATTTCGGCAGGGGGCAACTTAATTCACCCCTCCACTTT. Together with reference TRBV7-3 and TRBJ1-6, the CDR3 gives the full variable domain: GAGVSQTPSNKVTEKGKYVELRCDPISGHTALYWYRQSLGQGPEFLIYFQGTGAADDSGLPNDRFFAVRPEGSVSTLKIQRTERGDSAVYLCASSLNFGRGQLNSPLHFGNGTRLTVT.

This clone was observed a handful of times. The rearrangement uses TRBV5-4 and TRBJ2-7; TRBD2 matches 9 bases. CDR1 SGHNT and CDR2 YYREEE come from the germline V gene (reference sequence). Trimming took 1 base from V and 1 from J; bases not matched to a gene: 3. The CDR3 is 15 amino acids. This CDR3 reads CASSLLAGVSYEQYF. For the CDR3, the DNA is TGTGCCAGCAGCTTGTTAGCGGGGGTTTCCTACGAGCAGTACTTC.

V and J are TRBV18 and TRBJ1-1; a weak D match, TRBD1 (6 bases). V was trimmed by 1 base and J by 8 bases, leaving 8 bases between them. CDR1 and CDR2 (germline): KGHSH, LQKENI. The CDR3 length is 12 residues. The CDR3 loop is CASSPLRGEAFF. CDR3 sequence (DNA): TGTGCCAGCTCACCACTCAGGGGCGAAGCTTTCTTT.

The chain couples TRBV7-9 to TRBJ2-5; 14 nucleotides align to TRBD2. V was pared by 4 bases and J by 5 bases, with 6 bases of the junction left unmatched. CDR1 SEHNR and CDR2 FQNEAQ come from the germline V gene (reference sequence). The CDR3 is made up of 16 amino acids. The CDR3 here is CASSSGTSGSRETQYF. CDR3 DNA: TGTGCCAGCAGCTCAGGGACTAGCGGGAGTAGGGAGACCCAGTACTTC.

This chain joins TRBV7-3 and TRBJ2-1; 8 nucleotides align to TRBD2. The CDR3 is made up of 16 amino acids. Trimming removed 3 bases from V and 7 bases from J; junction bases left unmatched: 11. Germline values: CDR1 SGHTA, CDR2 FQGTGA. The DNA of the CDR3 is TGTGCCAGCAGCTTCAACTCAGCGGGAGCAGGAAATGAGCAGTTCTTC. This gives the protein CASSFNSAGAGNEQFF.